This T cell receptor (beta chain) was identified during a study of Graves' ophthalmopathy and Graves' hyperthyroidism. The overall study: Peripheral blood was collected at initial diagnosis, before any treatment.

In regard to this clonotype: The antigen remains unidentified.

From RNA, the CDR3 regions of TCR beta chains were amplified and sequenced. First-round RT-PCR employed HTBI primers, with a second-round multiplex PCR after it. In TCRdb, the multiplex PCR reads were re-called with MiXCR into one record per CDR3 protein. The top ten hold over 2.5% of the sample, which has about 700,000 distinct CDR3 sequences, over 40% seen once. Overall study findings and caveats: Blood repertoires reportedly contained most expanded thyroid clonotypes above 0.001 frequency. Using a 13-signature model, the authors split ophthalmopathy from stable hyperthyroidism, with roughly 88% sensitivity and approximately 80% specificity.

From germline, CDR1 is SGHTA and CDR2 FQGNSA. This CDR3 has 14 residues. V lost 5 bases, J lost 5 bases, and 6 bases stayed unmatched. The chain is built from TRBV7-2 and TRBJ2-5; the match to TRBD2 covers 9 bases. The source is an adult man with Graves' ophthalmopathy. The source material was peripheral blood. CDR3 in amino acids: CASSTRLAAETQYF. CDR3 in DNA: TGTGCCAGCAGCACCCGACTAGCGGCGGAGACCCAGTACTTC. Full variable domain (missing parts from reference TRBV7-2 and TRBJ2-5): GAGVSQSPSNKVTEKGKDVELRCDPISGHTALYWYRQSLGQGLEFLIYFQGNSAPDKSGLPSDRFSAERTGGSVSTLTIQRTQQEDSAVYLCASSTRLAAETQYFGPGTRLLVL.